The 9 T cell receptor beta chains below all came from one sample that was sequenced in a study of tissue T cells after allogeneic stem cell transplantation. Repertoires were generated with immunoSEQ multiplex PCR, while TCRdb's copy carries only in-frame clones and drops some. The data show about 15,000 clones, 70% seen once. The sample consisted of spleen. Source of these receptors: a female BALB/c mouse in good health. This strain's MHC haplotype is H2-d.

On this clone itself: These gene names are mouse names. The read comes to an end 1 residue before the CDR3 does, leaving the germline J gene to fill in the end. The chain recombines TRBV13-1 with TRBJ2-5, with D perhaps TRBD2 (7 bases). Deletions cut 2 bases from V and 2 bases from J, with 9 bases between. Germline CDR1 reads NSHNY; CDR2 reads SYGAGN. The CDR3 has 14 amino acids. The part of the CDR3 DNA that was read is TGTGCCAGCAGTGAGGGGGGCGTCCAAGACACCCAGTAC. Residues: CASSEGGVQDTQY. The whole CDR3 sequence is CASSEGGVQDTQYF.

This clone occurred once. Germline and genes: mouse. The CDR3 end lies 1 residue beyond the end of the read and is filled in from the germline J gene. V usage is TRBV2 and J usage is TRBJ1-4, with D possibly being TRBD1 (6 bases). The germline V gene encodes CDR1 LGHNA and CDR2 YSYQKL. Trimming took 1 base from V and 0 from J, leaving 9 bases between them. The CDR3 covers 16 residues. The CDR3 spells CASSQGTVISNERLFF. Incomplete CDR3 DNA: TGTGCCAGCAGCCAAGGGACAGTAATTTCCAACGAAAGATTATTT.

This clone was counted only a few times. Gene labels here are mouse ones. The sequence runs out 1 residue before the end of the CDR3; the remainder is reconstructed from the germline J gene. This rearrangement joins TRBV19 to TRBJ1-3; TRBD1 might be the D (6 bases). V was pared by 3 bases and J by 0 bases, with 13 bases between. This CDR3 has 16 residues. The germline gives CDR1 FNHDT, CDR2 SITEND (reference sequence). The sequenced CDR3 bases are TGTGCCAGCAGTAAACGGGACATTCTTTCTGGAAATACGCTCTAT. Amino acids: CASSKRDILSGNTLY. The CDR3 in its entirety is CASSKRDILSGNTLYF.

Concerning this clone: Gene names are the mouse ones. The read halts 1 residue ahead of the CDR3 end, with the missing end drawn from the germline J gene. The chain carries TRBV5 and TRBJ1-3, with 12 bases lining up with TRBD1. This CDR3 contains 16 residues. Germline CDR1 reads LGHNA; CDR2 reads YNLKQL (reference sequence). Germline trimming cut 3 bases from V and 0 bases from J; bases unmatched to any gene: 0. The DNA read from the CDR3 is TGTGCCAGCAGCCAGGGACAGGGGGCTTCTGGAAATACGCTCTAT. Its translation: CASSQGQGASGNTLY. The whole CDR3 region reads CASSQGQGASGNTLYF.

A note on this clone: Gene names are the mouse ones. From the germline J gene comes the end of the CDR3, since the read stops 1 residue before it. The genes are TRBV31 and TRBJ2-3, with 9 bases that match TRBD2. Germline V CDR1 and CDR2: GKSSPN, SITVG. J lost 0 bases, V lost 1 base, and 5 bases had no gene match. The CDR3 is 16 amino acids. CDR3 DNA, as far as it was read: TGTGCCTGGAGTCAACTGGGGGGTTCTAGTGCAGAAACGCTGTAT. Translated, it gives CAWSQLGGSSAETLY. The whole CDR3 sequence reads CAWSQLGGSSAETLYF. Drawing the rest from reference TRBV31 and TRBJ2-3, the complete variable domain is AQTIHQWPVAEIKAVGSPLSLGCTIKGKSSPNLYWYWQATGGTLQQLFYSITVGQVESVVQLNLSASRPKDDQFILSTEKLLLSHSGFYLCAWSQLGGSSAETLYFGSGTRLTVL.

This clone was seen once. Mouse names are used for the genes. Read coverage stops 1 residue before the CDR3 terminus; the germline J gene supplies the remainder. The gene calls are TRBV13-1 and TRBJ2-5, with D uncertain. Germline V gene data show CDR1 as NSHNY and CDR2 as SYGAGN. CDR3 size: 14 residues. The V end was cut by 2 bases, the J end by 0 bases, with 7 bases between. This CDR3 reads CASSERDNQDTQYF. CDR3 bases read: TGTGCCAGCAGTGAAAGGGATAACCAAGACACCCAGTAC.

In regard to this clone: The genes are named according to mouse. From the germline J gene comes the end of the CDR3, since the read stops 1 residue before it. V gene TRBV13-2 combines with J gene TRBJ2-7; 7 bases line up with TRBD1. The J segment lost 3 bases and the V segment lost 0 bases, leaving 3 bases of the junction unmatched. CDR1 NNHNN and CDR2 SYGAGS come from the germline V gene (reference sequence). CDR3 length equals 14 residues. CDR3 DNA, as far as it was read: TGTGCCAGCGGTGATGCACCAGGGGGCTATGAACAGTAC. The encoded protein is CASGDAPGGYEQY. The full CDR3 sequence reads CASGDAPGGYEQYF.

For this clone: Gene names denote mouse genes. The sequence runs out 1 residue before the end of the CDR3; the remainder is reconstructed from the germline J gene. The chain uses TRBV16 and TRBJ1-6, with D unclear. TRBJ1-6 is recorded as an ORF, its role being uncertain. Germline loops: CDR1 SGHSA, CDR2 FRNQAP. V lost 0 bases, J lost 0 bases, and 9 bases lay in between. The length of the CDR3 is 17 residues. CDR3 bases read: TGTGCAAGCAGCTTAGATCGTAACATTTCCTATAATTCGCCCCTCTAC. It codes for CASSLDRNISYNSPLY. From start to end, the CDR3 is CASSLDRNISYNSPLYF.

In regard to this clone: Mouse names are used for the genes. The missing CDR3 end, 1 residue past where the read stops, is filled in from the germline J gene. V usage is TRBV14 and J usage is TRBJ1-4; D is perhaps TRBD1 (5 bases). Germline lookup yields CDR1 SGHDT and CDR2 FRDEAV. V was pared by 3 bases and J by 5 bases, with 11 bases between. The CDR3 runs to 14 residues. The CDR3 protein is CASSYLDRNERLFF. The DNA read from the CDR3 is TGTGCCAGCAGTTACCTCGACAGAAACGAAAGATTATTT.